This record covers a single T cell receptor (beta chain). The source of the sample is a study of blood T cell repertoires in COVID-19. Assay: immunoSEQ multiplex PCR; the TCRdb copy retains only in-frame clones and omits some. The sample includes 270,000 or so clones, around 92% seen only once; the top ten take over 8.5%. The V gene end was trimmed by 3 bases and the J gene end by 4 bases; junction bases not matched to a gene: 6. CDR1 and CDR2 (germline): MDHEN, SYDVKM. The CDR3 runs to 14 residues. The source is a young woman with COVID-19, enrolled during active disease. The J gene is TRBJ2-7, the V gene TRBV28; 7 bases are shared with TRBD2. Sequenced: peripheral blood. The CDR3, as DNA: TGTGCCAGCAGTTTCGGCGGGGGTGGGTACGAGCAGTACTTC. This codes for CASSFGGGGYEQYF.